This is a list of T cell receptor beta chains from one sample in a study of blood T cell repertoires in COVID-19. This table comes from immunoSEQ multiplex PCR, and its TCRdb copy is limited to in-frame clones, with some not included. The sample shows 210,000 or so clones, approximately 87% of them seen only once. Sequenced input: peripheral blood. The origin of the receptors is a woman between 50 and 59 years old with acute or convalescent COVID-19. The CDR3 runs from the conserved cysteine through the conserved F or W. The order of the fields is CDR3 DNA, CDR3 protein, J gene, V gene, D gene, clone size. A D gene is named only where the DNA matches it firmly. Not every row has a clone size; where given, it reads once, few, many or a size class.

cdr3_nt: TGTGCCAGCAGTTTCGCGGGCAGGACCATATATTTT
cdr3_aa: CASSFAGRTIYF
j_call: TRBJ1-3
v_call: TRBV12-3/TRBV12-4
d_call: NA
clone_size: NA

cdr3_nt: TGTGCCAGCAGCCGGGACAGGGCCTACGAGCAGTACTTC
cdr3_aa: CASSRDRAYEQYF
j_call: TRBJ2-7
v_call: TRBV7-2
d_call: TRBD1
clone_size: NA

cdr3_nt: TGTGCCTGGAGTTCATCCCTTCACAGGATGAGCTCCTATAATTCACCCCTCCACTTT
cdr3_aa: CAWSSSLHRMSSYNSPLHF
j_call: TRBJ1-6
v_call: TRBV30
d_call: NA
clone_size: NA

cdr3_nt: TGTGCCAGTAGTCTTACTGGGCCTAGCGGGGGGGCCTATGAGCAGTTCTTC
cdr3_aa: CASSLTGPSGGAYEQFF
j_call: TRBJ2-1
v_call: TRBV19
d_call: TRBD2
clone_size: NA

cdr3_nt: TGTGCCACCTCCCCCGGGGAGGGCTCCTACAATGAGCAGTTCTTC
cdr3_aa: CATSPGEGSYNEQFF
j_call: TRBJ2-1
v_call: TRBV6-5
d_call: TRBD2
clone_size: NA

cdr3_nt: TGTGCCAGCAGTTACTCCAGAAGCCGGACAGAACTGTTTTTT
cdr3_aa: CASSYSRSRTELFF
j_call: TRBJ1-4
v_call: TRBV6-5
d_call: NA
clone_size: NA

cdr3_nt: TGTGCCAGCAGCGCTGGGACAGGGGAACTCTATGGCTACACCTTC
cdr3_aa: CASSAGTGELYGYTF
j_call: TRBJ1-2
v_call: TRBV11-3
d_call: TRBD1
clone_size: NA

cdr3_nt: TGCGCCAGCACCTGGACTAGCGGGAATGAGCAGTTCTTC
cdr3_aa: CASTWTSGNEQFF
j_call: TRBJ2-1
v_call: TRBV10-2
d_call: TRBD2
clone_size: NA

cdr3_nt: TGTGCCAGCAGCCCATTTAACACTGAAGCTTTCTTT
cdr3_aa: CASSPFNTEAFF
j_call: TRBJ1-1
v_call: TRBV7-2
d_call: NA
clone_size: NA

cdr3_nt: TGTGCCAGTAGTACCCCGGGCAGGGCGCCTAATGAAAAACTGTTTTTT
cdr3_aa: CASSTPGRAPNEKLFF
j_call: TRBJ1-4
v_call: TRBV19
d_call: NA
clone_size: NA

cdr3_nt: TGCAGCGCTCTAGTTGGACAGGGGAACTTTAATCGACCTGGAAACACCATATATTTT
cdr3_aa: CSALVGQGNFNRPGNTIYF
j_call: TRBJ1-3
v_call: TRBV29-1
d_call: TRBD1
clone_size: NA

cdr3_nt: TGTGCCAGCAACCATCAGGGGTATGGCTACACCTTC
cdr3_aa: CASNHQGYGYTF
j_call: TRBJ1-2
v_call: TRBV28
d_call: NA
clone_size: NA

cdr3_nt: TGTGCCAGCAGCCCCTTCCGGGGGGAGCAAGAGACCCAGTACTTC
cdr3_aa: CASSPFRGEQETQYF
j_call: TRBJ2-5
v_call: TRBV11-3
d_call: TRBD2
clone_size: NA

cdr3_nt: TGTGCCAGCAGTCCCCGGGACCGGGCGGGAGAAAAACTGTTTTTT
cdr3_aa: CASSPRDRAGEKLFF
j_call: TRBJ1-4
v_call: TRBV27
d_call: NA
clone_size: NA

cdr3_nt: TGCAGCTCCCGGGGGGCTTGGGGCTACACCTTC
cdr3_aa: CSSRGAWGYTF
j_call: TRBJ1-2
v_call: TRBV29-1
d_call: NA
clone_size: few

cdr3_nt: TGTGCCAGCAGCGCACAGGGAACCTCTGGAAACACCATATATTTT
cdr3_aa: CASSAQGTSGNTIYF
j_call: TRBJ1-3
v_call: TRBV9
d_call: NA
clone_size: NA

cdr3_nt: TGTGCCTGGGCCCCGCCAGGGGGCAATCAGCCCCAGCATTTT
cdr3_aa: CAWAPPGGNQPQHF
j_call: TRBJ1-5
v_call: TRBV30
d_call: NA
clone_size: few

cdr3_nt: TGTGCCACCAGCAGAGATCGGGCAGGGGGCGTAAGCAATCAGCCCCAGCATTTT
cdr3_aa: CATSRDRAGGVSNQPQHF
j_call: TRBJ1-5
v_call: TRBV15
d_call: TRBD1
clone_size: few

cdr3_nt: TGTGCCAGCAGCAGGTCCAGTTTGGGGGGAAGCTCCTACAATGAGCAGTTCTTC
cdr3_aa: CASSRSSLGGSSYNEQFF
j_call: TRBJ2-1
v_call: TRBV21-1
d_call: NA
clone_size: few

cdr3_nt: TGTGCCAGCAGTGCCCGAGCTAATAATGAGCAGTTCTTC
cdr3_aa: CASSARANNEQFF
j_call: TRBJ2-1
v_call: TRBV2
d_call: NA
clone_size: NA

cdr3_nt: TGCAGTGCTAGTAATAGACAGTCTAGCACAGATACGCAGTATTTT
cdr3_aa: CSASNRQSSTDTQYF
j_call: TRBJ2-3
v_call: TRBV20-1
d_call: NA
clone_size: NA

cdr3_nt: TGCGCCAGCAGCTTGGTCCAAACAGGGGTTTCGACTTACGAGCAGTACTTC
cdr3_aa: CASSLVQTGVSTYEQYF
j_call: TRBJ2-7
v_call: TRBV5-1
d_call: TRBD1
clone_size: once

cdr3_nt: TGTGCCAGTAGTAGGACAGCAGATGACCCCTCTGGAAACACCATATATTTT
cdr3_aa: CASSRTADDPSGNTIYF
j_call: TRBJ1-3
v_call: TRBV19
d_call: NA
clone_size: NA

cdr3_nt: TGTGCCATCAGTGAGTCGACGGCGGGGGTCCACCAAGAGACCCAGTACTTC
cdr3_aa: CAISESTAGVHQETQYF
j_call: TRBJ2-5
v_call: TRBV10-3
d_call: TRBD2
clone_size: NA

cdr3_nt: TGTGCCAGCAGCTTAGGGGCTGGATGGGGCAATCAGCCCCAGCATTTT
cdr3_aa: CASSLGAGWGNQPQHF
j_call: TRBJ1-5
v_call: TRBV7-9
d_call: NA
clone_size: NA

cdr3_nt: TGCGCCAGCCCGGACAGTTCCTACGAGCAGTACTTC
cdr3_aa: CASPDSSYEQYF
j_call: TRBJ2-7
v_call: TRBV10-1
d_call: NA
clone_size: NA

cdr3_nt: TGTGCCAGCAGGGGACACCCGGGGTACGAGCAGTACTTC
cdr3_aa: CASRGHPGYEQYF
j_call: TRBJ2-7
v_call: TRBV6-5
d_call: NA
clone_size: NA

cdr3_nt: TGTGCCATCAGTGAGCCGCACGGGACTAGCGGCCAAGAGACCCAGTACTTC
cdr3_aa: CAISEPHGTSGQETQYF
j_call: TRBJ2-5
v_call: TRBV10-3
d_call: TRBD2
clone_size: NA

cdr3_nt: TGTGCCTGGACCAATTCGGACAGCGGTAATGAAAAACTGTTTTTT
cdr3_aa: CAWTNSDSGNEKLFF
j_call: TRBJ1-4
v_call: TRBV30
d_call: NA
clone_size: NA

cdr3_nt: TGTGCCAGCAGAGATCTAGCGGGGTCCACAGATACGCAGTATTTT
cdr3_aa: CASRDLAGSTDTQYF
j_call: TRBJ2-3
v_call: TRBV6-1
d_call: TRBD2
clone_size: NA

cdr3_nt: TGTGCCAGCAGCGTAGCCGGGACAGGATTATCACCCCTCCACTTT
cdr3_aa: CASSVAGTGLSPLHF
j_call: TRBJ1-6
v_call: TRBV7-6
d_call: TRBD1
clone_size: NA

cdr3_nt: TGTGCCAGCAGCCAAGAAGGGGACTTACGGATCTATGAGCAGTTCTTC
cdr3_aa: CASSQEGDLRIYEQFF
j_call: TRBJ2-1
v_call: TRBV3-1/TRBV3-2
d_call: NA
clone_size: NA